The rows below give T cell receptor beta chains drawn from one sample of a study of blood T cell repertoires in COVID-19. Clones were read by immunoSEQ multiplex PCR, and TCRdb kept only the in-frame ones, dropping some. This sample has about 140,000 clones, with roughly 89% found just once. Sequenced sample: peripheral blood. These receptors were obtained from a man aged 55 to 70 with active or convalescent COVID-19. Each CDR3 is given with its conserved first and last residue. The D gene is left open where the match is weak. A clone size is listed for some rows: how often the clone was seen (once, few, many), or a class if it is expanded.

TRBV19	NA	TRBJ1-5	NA	TGTGCCAGTAGTATCGGGGGTCCCCAGCATTTT	CASSIGGPQHF
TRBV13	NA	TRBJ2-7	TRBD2	TGTGCCAGCAGCTTAGGGGCGGGAGATTGGGACGAGCAGTACTTC	CASSLGAGDWDEQYF
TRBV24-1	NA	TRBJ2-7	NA	TGTGCCACCAGTGATGACCCGGGACAAGGGTGCAACTACGAGCAGTACTTC	CATSDDPGQGCNYEQYF
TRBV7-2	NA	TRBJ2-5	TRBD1	TGTGCCAGCAGCCCAAAACCGGGACAGGGGATGGAGACCCAGTACTTC	CASSPKPGQGMETQYF
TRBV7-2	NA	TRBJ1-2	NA	TGTGCCAGCAGCTCCTCCGGAGGGAGTAATGGCTACACCTTC	CASSSSGGSNGYTF
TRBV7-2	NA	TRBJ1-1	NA	TGTGCCAGCAGCTTAGTTGCCATCGGCGGGGGGACTGAAGCTTTCTTT	CASSLVAIGGGTEAFF
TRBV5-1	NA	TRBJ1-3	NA	TGCGCCAGCAGCTTGGCCACGGGATTCGGAAACACCATATATTTT	CASSLATGFGNTIYF
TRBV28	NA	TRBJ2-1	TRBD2	TGTGCCAGCAGTTTGGGACTAGCGGCCTTAAGCTCCTACAATGAGCAGTTCTTC	CASSLGLAALSSYNEQFF
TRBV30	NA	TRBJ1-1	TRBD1	TGTGCCTGGAGTCCATGGACAGGTGGGGGCACTGAAGCTTTCTTT	CAWSPWTGGGTEAFF
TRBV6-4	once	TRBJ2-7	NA	TGTGCCAGCAGTGACGCAGGCGACTACGAGCAGTACTTC	CASSDAGDYEQYF
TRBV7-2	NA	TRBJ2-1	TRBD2	TGTGCCAGCAGCTTTATAGCGGGACTTAGTGAGCAGTTCTTC	CASSFIAGLSEQFF
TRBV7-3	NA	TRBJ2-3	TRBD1	TGTGCCAGCAGCTCAACTCGGACAGGGGGCATAGATACGCAGTATTTT	CASSSTRTGGIDTQYF
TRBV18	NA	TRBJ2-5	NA	TGTGCCAGCTCACCACCTTGGGCGACAGTACAAGAGACCCAGTACTTC	CASSPPWATVQETQYF
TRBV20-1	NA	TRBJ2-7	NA	TGCAGTGCCTTATTGGGGGGCGAGCAGTACTTC	CSALLGGEQYF
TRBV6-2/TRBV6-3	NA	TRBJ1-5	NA	TGTGCCAGCACCCCGAGGGCGGGGCTTAATCAGCCCCAGCATTTT	CASTPRAGLNQPQHF
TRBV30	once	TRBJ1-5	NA	TGTGCCTGGAGTGCAACTCAGAGGGTAACTCAGCCCCAGCATTTT	CAWSATQRVTQPQHF
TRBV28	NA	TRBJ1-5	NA	TGTGCCAGCAGTTTCATGCATACGGGAAGCAATCAGCCCCAGCATTTT	CASSFMHTGSNQPQHF
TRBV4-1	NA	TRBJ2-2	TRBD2	TGCGCCAGCAGCCAGGGACTAGCGGGAGTCGGGGAGCTGTTTTTT	CASSQGLAGVGELFF
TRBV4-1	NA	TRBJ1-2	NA	TGCGCCAGCAGCCAAGGCTGGACAGCCTATGGCTACACCTTC	CASSQGWTAYGYTF
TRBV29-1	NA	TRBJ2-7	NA	TGCAGCGTTGAAGTGCAGGGGCGACCCTACGAGCAGTACTTC	CSVEVQGRPYEQYF
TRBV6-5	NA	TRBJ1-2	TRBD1	TGTGCCAGCAGTTACTCGACAGGGGGCTATGGCTACACCTTC	CASSYSTGGYGYTF
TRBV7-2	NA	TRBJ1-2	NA	TGTGCCAGCAGCTTAGCGGGCGGAGGGGACTATGGCTACACCTTC	CASSLAGGGDYGYTF
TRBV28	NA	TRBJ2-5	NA	TGTGCCAGCAACGGAGGCCAACTTCAAGAGACCCAGTACTTC	CASNGGQLQETQYF
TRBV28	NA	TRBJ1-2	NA	TGTGCCACCTCCCAGGACAGTCATGGCTACACCTTC	CATSQDSHGYTF
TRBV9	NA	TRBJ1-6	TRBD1	TGTGCCAGCAGCGCCAGCCCAGGGGGGAATTCACCCCTCCACTTT	CASSASPGGNSPLHF
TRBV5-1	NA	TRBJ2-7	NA	TGCGCCAGCAGCTTGGGGCAGTTCTCCTACGAGCAGTACTTC	CASSLGQFSYEQYF
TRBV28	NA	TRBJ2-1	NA	TGTGCCAGCAGCTCCCTCGTTCAGGAACCGAGATACGAGCAGTTCTTC	CASSSLVQEPRYEQFF
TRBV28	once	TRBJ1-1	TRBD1	TGTGCCAGCATCCCCGGGCCAGGGGGGTCACAGGGGGTGGCCTCTAACACTGAAGCTTTCTTT	CASIPGPGGSQGVASNTEAFF
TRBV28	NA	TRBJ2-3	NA	TGTGCCAGCAGTTCAAACACAGATACGCAGTATTTT	CASSSNTDTQYF
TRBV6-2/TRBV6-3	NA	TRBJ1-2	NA	TGTGCCAGCAGTTACCACGTGAGGGGCTACACCTTC	CASSYHVRGYTF
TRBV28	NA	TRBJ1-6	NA	TGTGCCAGCACCCGGGAGGGTTCACCCCTCCACTTT	CASTREGSPLHF
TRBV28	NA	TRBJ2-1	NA	TGTGCCAGCAGTTTACAGGGGCTTGGGAATGAGCAGTTCTTC	CASSLQGLGNEQFF
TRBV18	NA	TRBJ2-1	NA	TGTGCCAGCTCAGGGGGGAGCGGCCACAATGAGCAGTTCTTC	CASSGGSGHNEQFF
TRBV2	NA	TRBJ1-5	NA	TGTGCCAGCACAAAGTGGCGGTATCAGCCCCAGCATTTT	CASTKWRYQPQHF
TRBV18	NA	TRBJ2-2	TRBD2	TGTGCCAGCTCGGAAGGGAGGGCCGCCGGGGAGCTGTTTTTT	CASSEGRAAGELFF
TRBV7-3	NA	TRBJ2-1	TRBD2	TGTGCCAGCAGCTTAATGGCTAGCGGCTACAATGAGCAGTTCTTC	CASSLMASGYNEQFF
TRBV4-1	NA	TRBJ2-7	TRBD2	TGCGCCAGCAGCAGGCAACTAGCGGGGTTCTACGAGCAGTACTTC	CASSRQLAGFYEQYF
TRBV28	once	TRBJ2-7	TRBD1	TGTGCCAGCAGCCCCCACAGGGGGGTTAACGAGCAGTACTTC	CASSPHRGVNEQYF
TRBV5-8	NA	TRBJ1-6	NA	TGTGCCAGCAGCTTGGGACACCAGGATTCACCCCTCCACTTT	CASSLGHQDSPLHF
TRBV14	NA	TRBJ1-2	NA	TGTGCCAGCAGCCAAGAATGGAGCAGCTATGGCTACACCTTC	CASSQEWSSYGYTF
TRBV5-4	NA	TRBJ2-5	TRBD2	TGTGCCAGCAGCTTGATTGGCCCCGGGGGGGAGACCCAGTACTTC	CASSLIGPGGETQYF
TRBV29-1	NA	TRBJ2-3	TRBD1	TGCAGTGTCGGGACAGGGGCGTCGAGCACAGATACGCAGTATTTT	CSVGTGASSTDTQYF
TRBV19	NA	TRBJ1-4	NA	TGTGCCAGTAGACGGGAAGTTCTAACTAATGAAAAACTGTTTTTT	CASRREVLTNEKLFF